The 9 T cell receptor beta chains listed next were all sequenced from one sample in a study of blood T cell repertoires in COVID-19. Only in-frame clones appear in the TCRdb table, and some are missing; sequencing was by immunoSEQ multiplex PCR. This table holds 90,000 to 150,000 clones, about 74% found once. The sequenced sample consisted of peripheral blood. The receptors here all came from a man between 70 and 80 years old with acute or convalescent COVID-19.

The CDR3 here is CSASSLSGNTEAFF. Written as DNA, the CDR3 is TGCAGTGCTAGTAGCCTTTCCGGGAACACTGAAGCTTTCTTT. This chain links TRBV20-1 with TRBJ1-1; D is unresolved. V was pared by 3 bases and J by 1 base, with 12 bases between. This CDR3 is 14 amino acids long. The germline CDR1 and CDR2 sequences are DFQATT and SNEGSKA (reference sequence).

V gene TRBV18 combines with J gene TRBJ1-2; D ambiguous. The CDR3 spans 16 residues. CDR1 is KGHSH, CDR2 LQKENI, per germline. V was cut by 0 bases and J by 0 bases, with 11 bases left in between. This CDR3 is CASSPPGLTSNYGYTF. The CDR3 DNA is TGTGCCAGCTCACCACCTGGTCTGACTTCTAACTATGGCTACACCTTC.

CDR3 bases: TGTGCCACCAGCAAAACAGGGGTTGGCAATCAGCCCCAGCATTTT. Residues: CATSKTGVGNQPQHF. This chain links TRBV15 with TRBJ1-5; 7 bases map to TRBD1. The CDR3 loop spans 15 amino acids. V lost 4 bases, J lost 2 bases, and 5 bases stayed unmatched. From germline, CDR1 is LNHNV and CDR2 YYDKDF (reference sequence).

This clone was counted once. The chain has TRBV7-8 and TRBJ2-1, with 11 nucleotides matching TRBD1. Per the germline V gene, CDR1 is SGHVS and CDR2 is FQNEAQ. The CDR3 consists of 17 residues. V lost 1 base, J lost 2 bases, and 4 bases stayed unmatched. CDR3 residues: CASSLGPGQGAYNEQFF. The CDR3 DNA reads TGTGCCAGCAGCTTAGGGCCGGGACAGGGGGCCTACAATGAGCAGTTCTTC.

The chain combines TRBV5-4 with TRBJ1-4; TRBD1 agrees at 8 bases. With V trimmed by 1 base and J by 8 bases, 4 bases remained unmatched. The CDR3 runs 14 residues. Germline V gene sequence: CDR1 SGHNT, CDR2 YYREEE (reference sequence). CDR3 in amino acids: CASSLTGGDEKLFF. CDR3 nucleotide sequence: TGTGCCAGCAGCTTGACAGGGGGGGACGAAAAACTGTTTTTT.

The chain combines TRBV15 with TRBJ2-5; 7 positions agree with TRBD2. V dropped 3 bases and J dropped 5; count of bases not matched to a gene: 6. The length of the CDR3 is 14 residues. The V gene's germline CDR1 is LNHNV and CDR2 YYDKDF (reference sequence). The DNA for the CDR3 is TGTGCCACCAGCAGCGAAAGGGAGGGTGAGACCCAGTACTTC. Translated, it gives CATSSEREGETQYF.

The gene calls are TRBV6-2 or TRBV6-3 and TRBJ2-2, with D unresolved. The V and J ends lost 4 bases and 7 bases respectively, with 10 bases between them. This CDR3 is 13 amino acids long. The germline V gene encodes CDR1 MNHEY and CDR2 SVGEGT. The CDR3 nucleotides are TGTGCCAGCAGTTCCCCTGGCCACGGGGAGCTGTTTTTT. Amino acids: CASSSPGHGELFF.

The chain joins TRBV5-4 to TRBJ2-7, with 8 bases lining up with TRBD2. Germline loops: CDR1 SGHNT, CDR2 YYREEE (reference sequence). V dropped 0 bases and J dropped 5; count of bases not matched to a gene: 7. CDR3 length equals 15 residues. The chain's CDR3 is CASSLAGGGRDEQYF. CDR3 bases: TGTGCCAGCAGCTTGGCCGGGGGGGGGCGCGACGAGCAGTACTTC.

The CDR3: CASSPDWSRTDTQYF. CDR3 DNA: TGTGCCAGCAGTCCGGACTGGTCTCGCACAGATACGCAGTATTTT. This chain links TRBV6-2 or TRBV6-3 with TRBJ2-3, with D possibly being TRBD2 (5 bases). The germline gives CDR1 MNHEY, CDR2 SVGEGT. The CDR3 runs to 15 residues. Trimming removed 5 bases from V and 1 base from J, with 13 bases in between.